This T cell receptor beta chain is drawn from a study of blood T cell repertoires in COVID-19. About the research overall: Spain, Italy and the United States supplied samples that represented acute and convalescent COVID-19. The analysed material was cDNA or gDNA that came from T cells, B-cell-depleted T cells, or PBMCs.

Method: immunoSEQ multiplex PCR; TCRdb's copy keeps in-frame clones and lacks some. Of under 250,000 clones in the sample, 84% were seen once. This CDR3 has 15 residues. The V segment lost 6 bases and the J segment 1 base; nucleotides outside the gene matches: 3. Germline values: CDR1 PRHDT, CDR2 FYEKMQ (reference sequence). The chain joins TRBV13 to TRBJ2-3; 11 bases agree with TRBD2. Material for sequencing was peripheral blood. This receptor was obtained from a human donor in a cohort sampled during active COVID-19. The CDR3 here is CASRWGLAGTDTQYF. As DNA, the CDR3 is TGTGCCAGCAGATGGGGACTAGCGGGCACAGATACGCAGTATTTT.